This T cell receptor beta chain appears in the sequencing data of a study of early T cells in non-severe SARS-CoV-2 infection (TCRdb year 2021). For context, the study as a whole: Because TCR sequencing relied on bulk RNA taken from unsorted whole blood, pairing of alpha and beta chains was not possible.

A case-control design nested within a healthcare worker cohort in London, UK, was used, with weekly nasopharyngeal swab PCR tests and blood sampling performed. Healthcare workers were enrolled in the week of the UK lockdown, from 23 to 31 March 2020, and were followed every week for up to roughly 16 weeks. The paper's findings and limits, for the study overall: Matching against VDJdb was skewed toward anti-spike CD8 responses, likely underestimated virus-specific expansions, and missed private and CD4 specificities.

Only a few counts were recorded for this clonotype. The specificity of this receptor is unknown. No base-level quality is on record; no much larger clone is a single base apart. The CDR3 measures 15 amino acids from cysteine to phenylalanine. Just CDR3 DNA is preserved here, 45 bases in frame from base 1. V sheds 7 bases and J sheds 6 bases, leaving 22 bases between their ends. The germline V gene supplies CDR1 SGHTA and CDR2 FQGTGA. Receptors were amplified or captured by 5' RACE. Sequencing relied on a NextSeq 500. To correct for sequencing error and PCR bias, the TCR library protocol tagged individual cDNA molecules with unique molecular identifiers. TCR alpha and beta chains were both sequenced, and the abundances of alpha and beta sequences in each sample were closely correlated with each other. Per the source publication's procedure: Decombinator V4 was used to annotate TCR sequences for V gene, J gene and CDR3. TCRs were defined as expanded if a significant change between any two time points was detected under a Poisson model with p below 0.0001. TCR abundances were normalised to the total number of TCRs sequenced in each sample and reported as counts per million. MAIT TCRs were defined by TRAV1-2 paired with TRAJ12, TRAJ20 or TRAJ33, and iNKT TCRs by TRAV10 paired with TRAJ18. VDJdb, accessed 1 November 2021, was searched for CMV, EBV and SARS-CoV-2 annotated TCRs, excluding TCRs annotated for multiple antigens. The public reads were reprocessed in TCRdb via fastp at Q25 and MiXCR, keeping in-frame beta chains. Identical CDR3 protein sequences are pooled into one entry, listed with their most common genes and DNA. TCRdb's processing, not the study's, gives the V and J calls here. In this sample the table shows about 22,000 distinct CDR3 sequences, over 4% of which occur a single time. The ten largest clones capture over 3.5% of the sample.

Sequencing was carried out using whole blood. The receptor chain draws on TRBV7-3 and TRBJ2-7, and TRBD1 may be the D gene, going by 5 matching bases. The receptor was isolated from an adult who was a healthcare worker with PCR-confirmed SARS-CoV-2 infection or an uninfected control (not recorded which). The DNA reads as follows: TGTGCCAGCACCAAAAAGGAGACAGCTGAAGTCGAGCAGTACTTC. This yields the protein CASTKKETAEVEQYF.